This T cell receptor (beta chain) is from a study of cytomegalovirus exposure and HLA in healthy donors. Broader study findings: Overall, approximately 180 TCR beta chains were annotated as cytomegalovirus-associated.

V lost 8 bases and J lost 3, with 11 bases in between. The CDR3 sequence is 12 residues long. The germline gives CDR1 SGHVS, CDR2 FQNEAQ. Primers for the PCR totalled 60 Vbeta and 13 Jbeta. The method was immunoSEQ multiplex PCR; TCRdb's version includes in-frame clones alone and lacks a portion of them. The table lists 95,000 to 150,000 clones, 15% to 20% of them singletons. As concerns this clone: Antigen specificity is unknown.

This chain uses TRBV7-8 with TRBJ2-7; D is uncertain. The source material was PBMCs. This receptor was taken from a female donor in good health and CMV-seropositive. The CDR3 reads CASSPLGYEQYF. CDR3 coding DNA: TGTGCCAGCTCTCCCCTAGGCTACGAGCAGTACTTC.